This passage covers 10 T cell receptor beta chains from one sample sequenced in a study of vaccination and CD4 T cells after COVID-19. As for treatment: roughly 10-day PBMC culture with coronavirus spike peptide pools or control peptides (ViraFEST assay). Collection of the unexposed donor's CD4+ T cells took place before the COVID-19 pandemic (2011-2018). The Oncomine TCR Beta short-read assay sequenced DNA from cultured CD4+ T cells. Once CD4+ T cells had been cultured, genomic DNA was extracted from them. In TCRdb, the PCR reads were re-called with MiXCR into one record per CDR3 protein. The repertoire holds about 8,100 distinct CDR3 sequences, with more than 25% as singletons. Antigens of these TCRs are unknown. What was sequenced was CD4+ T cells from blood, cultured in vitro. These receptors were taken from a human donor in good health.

CDR3 nucleotides: TGTGCCAGTAGTCCACAATCTGATGAGCAGTTCTTC. As protein: CASSPQSDEQFF. The chain has TRBV19 and TRBJ2-1; D is unclear. CDR1 and CDR2 (germline): LNHDA, SQIVND (reference sequence). The CDR3 is made up of 12 amino acids. Trimming left V 5 bases short and J 8 bases short, with 10 bases between.

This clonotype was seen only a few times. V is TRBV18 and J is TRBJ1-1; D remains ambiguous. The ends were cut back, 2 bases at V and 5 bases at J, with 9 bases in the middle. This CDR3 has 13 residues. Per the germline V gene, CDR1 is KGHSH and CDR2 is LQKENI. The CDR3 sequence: CASSPVIRTEAFF. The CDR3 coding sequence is TGTGCCAGCTCACCAGTGATACGTACTGAAGCTTTCTTT.

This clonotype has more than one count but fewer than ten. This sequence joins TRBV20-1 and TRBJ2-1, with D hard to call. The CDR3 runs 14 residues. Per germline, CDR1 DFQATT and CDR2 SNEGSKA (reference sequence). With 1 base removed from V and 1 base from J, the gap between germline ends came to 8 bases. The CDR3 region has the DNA TGCAGTGCTAGAGGGGGTGGTTCCTACAATGAGCAGTTCTTC. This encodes CSARGGGSYNEQFF.

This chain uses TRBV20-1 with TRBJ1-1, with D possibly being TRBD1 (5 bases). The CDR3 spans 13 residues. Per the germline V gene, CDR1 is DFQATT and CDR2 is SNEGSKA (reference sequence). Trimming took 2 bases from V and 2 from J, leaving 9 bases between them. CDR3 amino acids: CSARLDINTEAFF. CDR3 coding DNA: TGCAGTGCTAGATTGGACATAAACACTGAAGCTTTCTTT.

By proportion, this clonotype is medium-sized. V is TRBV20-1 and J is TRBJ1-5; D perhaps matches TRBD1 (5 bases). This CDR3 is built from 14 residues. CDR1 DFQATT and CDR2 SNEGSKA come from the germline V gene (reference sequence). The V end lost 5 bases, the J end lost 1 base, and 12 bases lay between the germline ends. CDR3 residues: CSASGTRSNQPQHF. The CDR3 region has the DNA TGCAGTGCTTCCGGGACGAGGAGCAATCAGCCCCAGCATTTT.

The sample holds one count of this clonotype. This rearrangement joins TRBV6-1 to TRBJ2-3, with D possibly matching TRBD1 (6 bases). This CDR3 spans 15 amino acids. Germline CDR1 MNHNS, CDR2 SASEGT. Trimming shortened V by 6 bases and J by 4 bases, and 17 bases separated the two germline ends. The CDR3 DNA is TGTGCCAGCAGGAGGGGGAGTTCCGACGCAGATACGCAGTATTTT. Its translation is CASRRGSSDADTQYF.

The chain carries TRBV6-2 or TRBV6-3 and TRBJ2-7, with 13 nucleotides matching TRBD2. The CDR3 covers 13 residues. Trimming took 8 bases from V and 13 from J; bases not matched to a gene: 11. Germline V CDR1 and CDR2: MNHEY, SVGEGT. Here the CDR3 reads CASGLGLAGAQYF. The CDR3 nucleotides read TGTGCCAGCGGACTTGGACTAGCGGGAGCACAATACTTC.

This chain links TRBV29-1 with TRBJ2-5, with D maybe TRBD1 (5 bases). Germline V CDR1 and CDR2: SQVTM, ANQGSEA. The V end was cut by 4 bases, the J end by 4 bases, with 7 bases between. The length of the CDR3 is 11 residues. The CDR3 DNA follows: TGCAGCGTTGCAGGGCTAGAGACCCAGTACTTC. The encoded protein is CSVAGLETQYF.

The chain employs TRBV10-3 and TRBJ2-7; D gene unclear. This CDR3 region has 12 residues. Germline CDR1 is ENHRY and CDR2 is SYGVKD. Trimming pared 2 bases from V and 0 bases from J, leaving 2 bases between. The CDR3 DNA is TGTGCCATCAGTGAGGTCTCCTACGAGCAGTACTTC. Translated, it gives CAISEVSYEQYF.

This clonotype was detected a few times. CDR3 coding DNA: TGTGCCAGCAGCCAAGATGAGGAGGCAGGGGGAGGCTCTGGAAACACCATATATTTT. Its translation is CASSQDEEAGGGSGNTIYF. This chain uses TRBV4-2 with TRBJ1-3, with 7 bases matching TRBD1. The V gene's germline CDR1 is LGHNA and CDR2 YNFKEQ. CDR3 length equals 19 residues. V shed 0 bases and J 0 bases; nucleotides not matched to a gene: 11.